These 9 T cell receptor beta chains came from one sample sequenced in a study of cytomegalovirus exposure and HLA in healthy donors. PCR was performed using 60 Vbeta and 13 Jbeta primers. Only in-frame clones appear in the TCRdb table, and some are missing; sequencing was by immunoSEQ multiplex PCR. The table shows about 200,000 clones, with roughly 13% occurring only once. What was sequenced was PBMCs. The origin of the receptors is a man between 50 and 59 years old in good health and CMV-seropositive.

The V gene is TRBV19, the J gene TRBJ2-5, with 9 bases lining up with TRBD1. Trimming took 6 bases from V and 4 from J; bases not matched to a gene: 6. This CDR3 is 14 amino acids long. The germline V gene has CDR1 LNHDA and CDR2 SQIVND (reference sequence). This CDR3 reads CASSLQGAGETQYF. The DNA of the CDR3 is TGTGCCAGTAGCCTACAGGGGGCAGGAGAGACCCAGTACTTC.

The V and J genes are TRBV27 and TRBJ1-4, with TRBD1 identical over 7 bases. In germline, CDR1 is MNHEY, CDR2 SMNVEV (reference sequence). CDR3 length: 12 residues. V shed 11 bases, J shed 8 bases, and the junction held 8 bases outside the gene matches. The CDR3 DNA reads TGTGCCTCAGGGGGGTTAGGCGAAAAACTGTTTTTT. Protein product: CASGGLGEKLFF.

The chain joins TRBV6-1 to TRBJ1-5; 8 bases agree with TRBD1. V shed 7 bases, J shed 6 bases, and the junction held 8 bases outside the gene matches. In germline, CDR1 is MNHNS, CDR2 SASEGT. The CDR3 is made up of 14 amino acids. CDR3 sequence reads: CASIKGQAGQPQHF. The CDR3 DNA reads TGTGCCAGCATTAAGGGACAGGCGGGTCAGCCCCAGCATTTT.

This clone came up a few times. Other DNA sequences in this specimen translate into the identical CDR3. The chain couples TRBV9 to TRBJ2-3, with a weak D call TRBD1 (5 bases). This CDR3 comprises 14 residues. V lost 0 bases to trimming and J lost 3 bases, with 8 bases between them. The germline CDR1 and CDR2 sequences are SGDLS and YYNGEE. CDR3 sequence reads: CASSVDQGTDTQYF. CDR3 bases: TGTGCCAGCAGCGTAGATCAGGGTACAGATACGCAGTATTTT.

The rearrangement links TRBV19 to TRBJ1-2, with D maybe TRBD1 (6 bases). V was trimmed by 5 bases and J by 0 bases, leaving 13 bases between them. The germline gives CDR1 LNHDA, CDR2 SQIVND (reference sequence). The CDR3 is made up of 15 amino acids. CDR3 DNA: TGTGCCAGTAGTCCCCGGGACATACCTAACTATGGCTACACCTTC. Amino acid sequence: CASSPRDIPNYGYTF. Full variable domain (outside the CDR3, taken from reference TRBV19 and TRBJ1-2): DGGITQSPKYLFRKEGQNVTLSCEQNLNHDAMYWYRQDPGQGLRLIYYSQIVNDFQKGDIAEGYSVSREKKESFPLTVTSAQKNPTAFYLCASSPRDIPNYGYTFGSGTRLTVV.

This clone was observed a handful of times. The V call is TRBV19, the J call TRBJ1-2, with 7 bases lining up with TRBD1. Germline V gives CDR1 LNHDA, CDR2 SQIVND (reference sequence). V lost 5 bases to trimming and J lost 3 bases; unmatched junction nucleotides: 12. This CDR3 has 16 amino acids. CDR3 sequence reads: CASSDYGGGFDYGYTF. The CDR3 coding sequence is TGTGCCAGTAGTGACTATGGAGGGGGCTTTGACTATGGCTACACCTTC.

The chain is built from TRBV5-8 and TRBJ2-5; 13 bases fit TRBD2. The CDR3 extends over 15 amino acids. V was pared by 1 base and J by 11 bases, with 8 bases of the junction left unmatched. Germline CDR1 and CDR2: SGHTS and YDEGEE. CDR3 nucleotide sequence: TGTGCCAGCAGCTTGTGGACTAGCGGGGGATTCGGGCAGTACTTC. Amino acid sequence: CASSLWTSGGFGQYF.

This chain connects TRBV5-1 to TRBJ2-3; 9 positions match TRBD2. Per germline, CDR1 SGHRS and CDR2 YFSETQ. The CDR3 spans 16 residues. With 0 bases clipped from V and 0 bases from J, the junction kept 2 bases outside the gene matches. CDR3 DNA sequence: TGCGCCAGCAGCTTGGAGCGGGGGGTTAGCACAGATACGCAGTATTTT. Amino acid sequence: CASSLERGVSTDTQYF.

There are a few counts of this clone. The chain recombines TRBV5-6 with TRBJ2-5, with 12 bases aligning to TRBD2. This CDR3 spans 17 amino acids. The germline V gene has CDR1 SGHDT and CDR2 YYEEEE. V was pared by 4 bases and J by 1 base, with 8 bases of the junction left unmatched. The CDR3 region is CASSPKLAGGRQETQYF. The CDR3 nucleotides read TGTGCCAGCAGCCCCAAACTAGCGGGGGGACGCCAAGAGACCCAGTACTTC.